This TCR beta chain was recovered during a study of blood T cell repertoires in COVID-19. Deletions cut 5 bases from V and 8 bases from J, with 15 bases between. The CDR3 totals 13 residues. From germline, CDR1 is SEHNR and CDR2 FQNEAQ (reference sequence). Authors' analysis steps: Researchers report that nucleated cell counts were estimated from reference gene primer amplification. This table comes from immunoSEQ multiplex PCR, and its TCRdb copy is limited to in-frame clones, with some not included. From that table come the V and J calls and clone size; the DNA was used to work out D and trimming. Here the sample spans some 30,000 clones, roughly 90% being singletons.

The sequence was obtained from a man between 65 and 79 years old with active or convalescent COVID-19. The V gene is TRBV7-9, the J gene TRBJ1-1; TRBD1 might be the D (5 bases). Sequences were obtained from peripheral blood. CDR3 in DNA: TGTGCCAGCAGCCTTAACTCAGGGAACGAAGCTTTCTTT. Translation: CASSLNSGNEAFF.